These T cell receptor beta chains were read from a single sample in a study of beta chain features in type 1 diabetes. TCRdb's table, derived via immunoSEQ multiplex PCR, lists solely in-frame clones and lacks some. The table shows roughly 300,000 clones, with roughly 15% occurring only once. What was sequenced was central memory CD4+ T cells from blood. These receptor sequences come from a young man in good health. CDR3s include the opening cysteine and the closing phenylalanine or tryptophan. A D gene is named only where the DNA matches it firmly. Clone size, where shown, is once, few, many, or a class for clones that have expanded.

d_gene	v_gene	j_gene	abundance	CDR3nt	CDR3aa
NA	TRBV5-4	TRBJ1-6	NA	TGTGCCAGTAGCACAGGGAGCTCCTATAATTCACCCCTCCACTTT	CASSTGSSYNSPLHF
TRBD1	TRBV28	TRBJ1-4	NA	TGTGCCAGCAGTCACCAGACAGGGGAACATGAAAAACTGTTTTTT	CASSHQTGEHEKLFF
TRBD2	TRBV5-5	TRBJ2-7	few	TGTGCCAGCAGCCCGAGCGGGGCTAGGTACGAGCAGTACTTC	CASSPSGARYEQYF
NA	TRBV7-7	TRBJ2-2	few	TGTGCCAGCAGCCGCGGGACAGCGAACACCGGGGAGCTGTTTTTT	CASSRGTANTGELFF
NA	TRBV7-2	TRBJ1-5	NA	TGTGCCAGCAGCTTATCAGGGCCACGGCAGCCCCAGCATTTT	CASSLSGPRQPQHF
TRBD1	TRBV27	TRBJ1-2	NA	TGTGCCAGCAGTTTGGACAGGGGGTATGGCTACACCTTC	CASSLDRGYGYTF
TRBD2	TRBV14	TRBJ2-5	NA	TGTGCCAGCAGCCCGGGACTAGCGGGAGAGGTCGTGGAGACCCAGTACTTC	CASSPGLAGEVVETQYF
NA	TRBV11-1	TRBJ1-1	NA	TGTGCCAGCAGCTTAGGGAACTTGAACACTGAAGCTTTCTTT	CASSLGNLNTEAFF
NA	TRBV7-2	TRBJ2-2	few	TGTGCCAGCAGGGACCCCGGGGCCCCCGGGCTGTTTTTT	CASRDPGAPGLFF
NA	TRBV4-1	TRBJ1-2	NA	TGCGCCAGCAGCCAAGAGGGGGGGGCCGCTAGATATGGCTACACCTTC	CASSQEGGAARYGYTF
NA	TRBV7-2	TRBJ1-2	few	TGTGCCAGCAGCTTATTTTTTGGTGGGTTAGCCGGCTACACCTTC	CASSLFFGGLAGYTF
TRBD2	TRBV7-8	TRBJ2-1	NA	TGTGCCAGCAGGAGACTAGCGGGGGAATACAATGAGCAGTTCTTC	CASRRLAGEYNEQFF
TRBD1	TRBV29-1	TRBJ2-3	NA	TGCAGCGTTGAAACAGGGGTAGTCGCAGATACGCAGTATTTT	CSVETGVVADTQYF
NA	TRBV4-2	TRBJ1-1	NA	TGTGCCAGCAGCCAACGGTCAGTGGGAGCTTTCTTT	CASSQRSVGAFF
NA	TRBV19	TRBJ2-2	many	TGTGCCAGTGGCTACACCGGGGAGCTGTTTTTT	CASGYTGELFF
TRBD1	TRBV5-4	TRBJ1-2	once	TGTGCCAGCAGCACGTCCGGGACAGACTATGGCTACACCTTC	CASSTSGTDYGYTF
NA	TRBV5-6	TRBJ2-5	NA	TGTGCCAGCACGGGGGTGTACCAAGAGACCCAGTACTTC	CASTGVYQETQYF
NA	TRBV29-1	TRBJ2-5	NA	TGCAGCGTTCCCAGGGGATGGGGTGAGACCCAGTACTTC	CSVPRGWGETQYF
NA	TRBV15	TRBJ2-3	NA	TGTGCCACCAGCAGACTTGGTTCAGATACGCAGTATTTT	CATSRLGSDTQYF
TRBD1	TRBV6-5	TRBJ1-1	many	TGTGCCAGCAGAGCTACAGGGGTCGGGGGGACTGAAGCTTTCTTT	CASRATGVGGTEAFF
NA	TRBV7-2	TRBJ2-5	few	TGTGCCAGCAGCTTAGAGGTGTTGTCTAGCGAGACCCAGTACTTC	CASSLEVLSSETQYF
TRBD2	TRBV13	TRBJ2-3	NA	TGTGCCAGCAGCACGAACTTAGCGGGATACACAGATACGCAGTATTTT	CASSTNLAGYTDTQYF
NA	TRBV6-6	TRBJ1-5	NA	TGTGCCAGCAGTTACTCCCCCGGCGGCCCCCAGCATTTT	CASSYSPGGPQHF
TRBD1	TRBV7-7	TRBJ2-5	few	TGTGCTAGCAGCTTAGATCGGGGACAGTACGAGACCCAGTACTTC	CASSLDRGQYETQYF
NA	TRBV7-2	TRBJ2-1	NA	TGTGCCAGCAGCCCAGGAAGGGGAGACTACAATGAGCAGTTCTTC	CASSPGRGDYNEQFF
NA	TRBV7-3	TRBJ2-2	few	TGTGCCAGCAGCTTGAAACGCGGGACCGGGGAGCTGTTTTTT	CASSLKRGTGELFF
TRBD1	TRBV18	TRBJ2-3	NA	TGTGCCAGCTCACCGACAGGGGGCTCGGATACGCAGTATTTT	CASSPTGGSDTQYF
NA	TRBV7-2	TRBJ2-5	many	TGTGCCAGCAGCTTAGTCGGACAAGGGGGGAGGGAGACCCAGTACTTC	CASSLVGQGGRETQYF
TRBD2	TRBV4-1	TRBJ2-5	few	TGCGCCAGCAGCCAAGTCGGTAGAGCGGGGGGCGGGGAGACCCAGTACTTC	CASSQVGRAGGGETQYF
TRBD1	TRBV9	TRBJ1-2	few	TGTGCCAGCAGCAGGACAGGGAATAGGGGCTACACCTTC	CASSRTGNRGYTF
NA	TRBV6-1	TRBJ1-2	NA	TGTGCCAGCACCTCGCGGCACAGGAGTGGCTATGGCTACACCTTC	CASTSRHRSGYGYTF
TRBD2	TRBV4-2	TRBJ2-2	few	TGTGCCAGCAGCCAATCGGGCGGAGCGGGGACCGGGGAGCTGTTTTTT	CASSQSGGAGTGELFF
NA	TRBV4-2	TRBJ2-5	many	TGTGCCAGCAGCCAACCCGGGGGGCGGGAAGAGACCCAGTACTTC	CASSQPGGREETQYF
TRBD2	TRBV2	TRBJ2-1	many	TGTGCCAGCAAACTAGCGGGAGTCGATGAGCAGTTCTTC	CASKLAGVDEQFF
TRBD1	TRBV9	TRBJ1-1	few	TGTGCCAGCAGCCCAGGACACAGGGGAATCACTGAAGCTTTCTTT	CASSPGHRGITEAFF
NA	TRBV7-7	TRBJ2-5	NA	TGTGCTAGCAGCTTCACTAAGCTAAAGGGAGAGACCCAGTACTTC	CASSFTKLKGETQYF
TRBD1	TRBV7-3	TRBJ1-1	NA	TGTGCCAGCAGCTTAAACAGGGGGCAGGCTGAAGCTTTCTTT	CASSLNRGQAEAFF
NA	TRBV5-6	TRBJ2-5	few	TGTGCCAGCAGCTTGGAGCAGTTTGAGACCCAGTACTTC	CASSLEQFETQYF